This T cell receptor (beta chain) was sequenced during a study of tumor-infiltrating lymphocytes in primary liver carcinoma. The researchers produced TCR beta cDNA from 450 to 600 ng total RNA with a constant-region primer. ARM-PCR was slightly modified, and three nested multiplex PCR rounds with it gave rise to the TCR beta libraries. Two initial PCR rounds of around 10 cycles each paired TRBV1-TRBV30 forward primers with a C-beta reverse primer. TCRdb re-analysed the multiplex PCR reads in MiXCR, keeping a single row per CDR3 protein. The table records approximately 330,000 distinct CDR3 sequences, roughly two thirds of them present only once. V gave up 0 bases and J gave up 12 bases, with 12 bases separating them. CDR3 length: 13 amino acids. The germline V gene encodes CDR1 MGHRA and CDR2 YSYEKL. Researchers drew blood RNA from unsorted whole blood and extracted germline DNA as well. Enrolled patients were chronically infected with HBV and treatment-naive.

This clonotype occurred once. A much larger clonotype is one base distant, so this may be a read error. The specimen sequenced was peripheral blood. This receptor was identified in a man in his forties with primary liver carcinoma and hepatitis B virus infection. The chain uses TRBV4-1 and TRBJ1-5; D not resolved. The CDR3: CASSQDQVRLQHF. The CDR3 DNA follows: TGCGCCAGCAGCCAAGATCAAGTCCGCCTCCAGCATTTT.